This entry concerns a single T cell receptor (beta chain). This clonotype came up many times. Its antigen is not yet known. Base qualities were left out, and no much larger clone turns up one base away. This entry comes from a study of identical twins listed by TCRdb under 2016. About the investigation overall: To test whether fetal clonotypes persist, this study deep-sequenced TCR alpha and beta repertoires from monozygotic twins, from unrelated adults of various ages, and from cord blood. To rule out contamination, replicate twin experiments were performed at different times with different library preparation protocols.

The CDR3 measures 14 amino acids from cysteine to phenylalanine. The CDR3 DNA has 42 bases and is translated from base 1. V is cut back by 5 bases and J by 7 bases, with 7 bases in the junction unmatched. Every donor was a healthy Caucasian. The twin cohort comprised three pairs of female monozygotic twins, all aged roughly 18 to 29 years. Peripheral blood mononuclear cells were used as the source from which RNA for TCR libraries was isolated. Broad study findings and their caveats: In monozygotic twins, out-of-frame TCR alpha sharing was systematically underestimated by recombination models, although the models agreed with sharing between unrelated individuals. Zero-insertion analyses could be partly confounded by invariant T cells such as MAIT and iNKT, although diverse VJ usage argued against such confounding for most clonotypes. The excess sharing between twins in beta out-of-frame sequences was weaker because fewer shared sequences reduced the signal-to-noise ratio. Abundant cord blood beta clonotypes had fewer insertions, young adult naive repertoires showed a similar but weaker trend, and memory repertoires showed no such trend. Out-of-frame TCR alpha sequences shared between twins showed an excess of low generation-probability sequences compared with coincidental sharing between unrelated individuals. Conclusions relied on cross-sectional statistical analysis, since the same donors could not be followed over many years.

Libraries were constructed by 5' RACE. TCRdb shows the sequencer as Illumina HiSeq 2000. A universal primer binding site was introduced by template switching, and a unique molecular identifier was present in the final cDNA, enabling accurate counting of TCR cDNA molecules. Specific primers in the conserved constant-segment region were used to synthesize first-strand cDNA for the TCR alpha and beta chains. To control for contamination, every cDNA library was double barcoded, receiving both a SMART-Mk sample barcode and Illumina barcodes. TruSeq adapter sequences along with Illumina sample barcodes were introduced in two successive PCR steps. TCR alpha and beta cDNA libraries were sequenced on the Illumina HiSeq platform with custom primers. On the study's bioinformatics: MiGEC processed the raw reads to extract unique molecular identifiers, while MiXCR was used to determine the CDR3 positions. Recombination models were inferred per individual with the repgenHMM and IGoR tools using an EM algorithm. The analysis of shared clonotypes was done with the tcR package in R, with sharing normalized by the product of cloneset sizes. To study raw recombination free of thymic and clonal selection effects, out-of-frame nonproductive sequences were analyzed. The public reads were run again by TCRdb, first through fastp at Q25 and then through MiXCR, and only productive beta chains were kept. Rows are combined by CDR3 protein, so each entry shows the most common genes and DNA. The V and J calls were not made by the authors but by TCRdb's processing. The sample has some 500,000 distinct CDR3 sequences on record, 9% to 10% of them singletons. Clones ranked in the top ten supply 2.5% to 3% of the sample.

This sample also belongs to another study, concerning yellow fever vaccine responses in identical twins. The second study also describes: The authors reported that the T cell response to vaccination in identical twins appeared partly convergent and partly personalized. The study precisely tracked vaccine-responding T cell clones in identical twins.

Sample: PBMCs. The source of this sequence is a woman under 30 in good health. Recombination linked TRBV12-3 or TRBV12-4 to TRBJ1-4; 7 junctional bases match TRBD1. The DNA reads as follows: TGTGCCAGCAGTATCAGGGGGGGGGTTGAAAAACTGTTTTTT. This is translated as CASSIRGGVEKLFF.